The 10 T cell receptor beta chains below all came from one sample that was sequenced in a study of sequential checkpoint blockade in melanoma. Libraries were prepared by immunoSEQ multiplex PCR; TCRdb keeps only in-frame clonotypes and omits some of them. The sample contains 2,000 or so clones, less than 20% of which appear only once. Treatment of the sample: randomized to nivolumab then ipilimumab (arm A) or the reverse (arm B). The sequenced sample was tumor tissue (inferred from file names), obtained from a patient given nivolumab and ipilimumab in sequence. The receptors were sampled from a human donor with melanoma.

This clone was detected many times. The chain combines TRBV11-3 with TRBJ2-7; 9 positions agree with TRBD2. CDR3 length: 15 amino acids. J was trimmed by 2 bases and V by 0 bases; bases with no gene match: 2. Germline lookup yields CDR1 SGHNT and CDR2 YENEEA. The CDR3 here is CASSLEASGAYEQYF. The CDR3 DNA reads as TGTGCCAGCAGCTTAGAGGCTAGCGGGGCCTACGAGCAGTACTTC.

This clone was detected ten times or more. DNA of the CDR3: TGTGCCAGCAGCTTCGCTAGAGGAGACAGGGCCACCTACGAGCAGTACTTC. As protein: CASSFARGDRATYEQYF. This rearrangement joins TRBV11-3 to TRBJ2-7; 7 bases line up with TRBD1. CDR3 length: 17 amino acids. The germline gives CDR1 SGHNT, CDR2 YENEEA. The trim removed 3 bases at V and 2 bases at J, leaving 13 bases unmatched.

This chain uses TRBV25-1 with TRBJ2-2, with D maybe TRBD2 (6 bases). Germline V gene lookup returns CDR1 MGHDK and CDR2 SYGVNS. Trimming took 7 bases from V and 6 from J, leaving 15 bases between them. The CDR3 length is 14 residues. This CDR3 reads CASTSDGGAGELFF. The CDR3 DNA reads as TGTGCCAGCACTTCGGACGGGGGAGCCGGGGAGCTGTTTTTT.

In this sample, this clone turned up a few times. CDR3: CAWRGLAGSYNEQFF. Written as DNA, the CDR3 is TGTGCCTGGAGGGGACTAGCGGGCTCCTACAATGAGCAGTTCTTC. The chain employs TRBV30 and TRBJ2-1; TRBD2 aligns across 12 bases. J was trimmed by 0 bases and V by 3 bases; bases with no gene match: 0. This CDR3 region has 15 residues. CDR1 is GTSNPN and CDR2 is SVGIG in the germline V gene (reference sequence).

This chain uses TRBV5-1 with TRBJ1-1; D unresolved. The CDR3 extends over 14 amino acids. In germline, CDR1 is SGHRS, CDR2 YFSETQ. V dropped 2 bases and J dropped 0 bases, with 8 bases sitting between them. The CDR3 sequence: CASSLDGMNTEAFF. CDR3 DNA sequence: TGCGCCAGCAGCTTAGATGGCATGAACACTGAAGCTTTCTTT. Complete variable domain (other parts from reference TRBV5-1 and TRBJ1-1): KAGVTQTPRYLIKTRGQQVTLSCSPISGHRSVSWYQQTPGQGLQFLFEYFSETQRNKGNFPGRFSGRQFSNSRSEMNVSTLELGDSALYLCASSLDGMNTEAFFGQGTRLTVV.

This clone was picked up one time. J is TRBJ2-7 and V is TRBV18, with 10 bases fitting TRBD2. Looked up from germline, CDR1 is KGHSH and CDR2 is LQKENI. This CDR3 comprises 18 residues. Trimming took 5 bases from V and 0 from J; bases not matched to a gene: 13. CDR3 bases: TGTGCCAGCTCATCCACCACCCTACTAGCGGGGTTCTCCTACGAGCAGTACTTC. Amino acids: CASSSTTLLAGFSYEQYF.

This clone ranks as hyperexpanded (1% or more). CDR3 region: CASSYSGSYEQYF. CDR3 DNA sequence: TGTGCCAGCAGTTACTCTGGGTCTTACGAGCAGTACTTC. The rearrangement uses TRBV6-8 and TRBJ2-7, with D uncertain. Germline-derived CDR1 and CDR2 are MNHGY and SAAAGT. This CDR3 spans 13 amino acids. The V gene lost 0 bases and the J gene lost 4 bases, with 7 bases spanning the gap.

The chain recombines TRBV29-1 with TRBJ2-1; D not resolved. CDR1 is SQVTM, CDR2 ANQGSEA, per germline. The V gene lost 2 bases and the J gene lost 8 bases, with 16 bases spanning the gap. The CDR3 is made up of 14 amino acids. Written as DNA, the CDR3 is TGCAGCGTTGAAACTACCCGCGCATACGATGAGCAGTTCTTC. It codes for CSVETTRAYDEQFF.

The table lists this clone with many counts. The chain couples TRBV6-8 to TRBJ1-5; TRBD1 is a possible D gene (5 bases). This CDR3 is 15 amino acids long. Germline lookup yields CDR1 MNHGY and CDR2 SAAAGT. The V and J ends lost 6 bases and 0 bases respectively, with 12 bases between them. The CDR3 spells CASSSYGGSNQPQHF. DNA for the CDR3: TGTGCCAGCAGCTCCTATGGGGGTAGCAATCAGCCCCAGCATTTT.

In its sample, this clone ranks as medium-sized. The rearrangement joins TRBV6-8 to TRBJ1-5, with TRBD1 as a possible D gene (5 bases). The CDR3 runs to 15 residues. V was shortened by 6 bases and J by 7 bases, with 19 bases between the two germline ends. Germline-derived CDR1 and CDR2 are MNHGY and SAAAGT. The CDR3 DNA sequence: TGTGCCAGCAGCGACACTTCAGGGCTAGGGCAGCCCCAGCATTTT. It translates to CASSDTSGLGQPQHF.